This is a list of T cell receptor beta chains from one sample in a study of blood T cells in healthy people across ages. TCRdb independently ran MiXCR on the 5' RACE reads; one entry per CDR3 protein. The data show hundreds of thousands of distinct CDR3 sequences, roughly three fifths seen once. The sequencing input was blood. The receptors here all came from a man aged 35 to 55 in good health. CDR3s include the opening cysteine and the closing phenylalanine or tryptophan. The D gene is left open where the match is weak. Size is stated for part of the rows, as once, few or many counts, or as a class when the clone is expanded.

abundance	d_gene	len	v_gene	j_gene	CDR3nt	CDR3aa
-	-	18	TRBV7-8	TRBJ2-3	TGTGCCAGCAGCTTACGATGGACAGACGGGCCCCGCACAGATACGCAGTATTTT	CASSLRWTDGPRTDTQYF
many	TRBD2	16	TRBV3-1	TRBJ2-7	TGTGCCAGCAGCCAAGATCTGACTAGCGGATTCTACGAGCAGTACTTC	CASSQDLTSGFYEQYF
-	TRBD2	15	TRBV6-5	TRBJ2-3	TGTGCCAGCAGCGGAGCGGGGTTATACACAGATACGCAGTATTTT	CASSGAGLYTDTQYF
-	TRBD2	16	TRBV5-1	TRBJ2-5	TGCGCCAGCAGCTCTAGCGGGAATATGGGACAAGAGACCCAGTACTTC	CASSSSGNMGQETQYF
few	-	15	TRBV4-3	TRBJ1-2	TGCGCCAGCAGCCAAGATCCCGCCTCTAACTATGGCTACACCTTC	CASSQDPASNYGYTF
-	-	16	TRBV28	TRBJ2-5	TGTGCCAGCAGTTTATGTGGGGTCCAGGGTTGTGAGACCCAGTACTTC	CASSLCGVQGCETQYF
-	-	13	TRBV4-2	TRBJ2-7	TGTGCCAGCAGCCAGGCCTGGGGGGACGAGCAGTACTTC	CASSQAWGDEQYF
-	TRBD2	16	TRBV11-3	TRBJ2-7	TGTGCCAGCAGCTTAGTTGGTAGCGGGGCCTCCTACGAGCAGTACTTC	CASSLVGSGASYEQYF
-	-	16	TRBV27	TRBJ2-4	TGTGCCAGCAGAACCTTTATTGCTAGCTCCCCCGAGCAGCAGTACTTC	CASRTFIASSPEQQYF
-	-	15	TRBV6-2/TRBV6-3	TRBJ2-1	TGTGCCAGCAGTTACAACCAGGGGTCTAGGGATGAGCAGTTCTTC	CASSYNQGSRDEQFF
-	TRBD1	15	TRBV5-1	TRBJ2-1	TGCGCCAGCAGCCCCGTACAGGGGTCGTACAATGAGCAGTTCTTC	CASSPVQGSYNEQFF
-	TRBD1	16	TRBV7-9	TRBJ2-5	TGTGCCAGCAGCTTAGCGTCAGGGGGCTTCGTTGAGACCCAGTACTTC	CASSLASGGFVETQYF
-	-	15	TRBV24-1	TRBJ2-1	TGTGCCACCAGTGCTGGCAGCATTAAAGGCAATGAGCAGTTCTTC	CATSAGSIKGNEQFF
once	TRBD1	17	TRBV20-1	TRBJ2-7	TGCAGTGCTAGAGGGGGTAACGGGACAGCCATTTCCTACGAGCAGTACTTC	CSARGGNGTAISYEQYF
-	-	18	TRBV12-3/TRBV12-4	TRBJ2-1	TGCGCCAGCAGTTTAAGGTTTATACTGACACTCTCCTACAATGAGCAGTTCTTC	CASSLRFILTLSYNEQFF
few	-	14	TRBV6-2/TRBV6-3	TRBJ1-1	TGTGCCAGCAGTTACGTCGACCTGAACACTGAAGCTTTCTTT	CASSYVDLNTEAFF
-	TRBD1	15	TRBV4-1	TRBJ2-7	TGCGCCAGCAGCCAGGAGCCACAGGGGCCGGCGAAGCAGTACTTC	CASSQEPQGPAKQYF
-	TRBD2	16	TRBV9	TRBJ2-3	TGTGCCGGCAGCGTGGGACTAGCGGGGAGCACAGATACGCAGTATTTT	CAGSVGLAGSTDTQYF
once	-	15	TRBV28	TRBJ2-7	TGTGCCAGCAGTCTAAGGAGGGCGGGAAACTACGAGCAGTACTTC	CASSLRRAGNYEQYF
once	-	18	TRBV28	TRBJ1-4	TGTGCCAGCAGTTCTTTCTCCCCCTCGACAGGCTCTAATGAAAAACTGTTTTTT	CASSSFSPSTGSNEKLFF
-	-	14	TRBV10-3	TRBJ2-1	TGTGCCATCACCGCGGACCGAAAAGGGAATGAGCAGTTCTTC	CAITADRKGNEQFF
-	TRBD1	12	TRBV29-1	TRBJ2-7	TGCAGCATATGGGACAGGGGTCGCGAGCAGTACTTC	CSIWDRGREQYF
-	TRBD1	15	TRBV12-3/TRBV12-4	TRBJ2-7	TGTGCCAGCAGTCTCGGGACAGGACCCACCTACGAGCAGTACTTC	CASSLGTGPTYEQYF
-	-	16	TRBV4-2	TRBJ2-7	TGTGCCAGCAGCCAAACACAGGGGGGGAATTCCTACGAGCAGTACTTC	CASSQTQGGNSYEQYF
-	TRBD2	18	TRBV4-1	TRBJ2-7	TGCGCCAGCAGCCACCAGACTAGCGGGAAGGGTCTCGCCTACGAGCAGTACTTC	CASSHQTSGKGLAYEQYF
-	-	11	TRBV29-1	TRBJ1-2	TGCAGCGTTGGTGGCCTGTATGGCTACACCTTC	CSVGGLYGYTF
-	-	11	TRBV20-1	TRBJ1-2	TGCAGTGCAGGCCGGGGCATAAGCTACACCTTC	CSAGRGISYTF
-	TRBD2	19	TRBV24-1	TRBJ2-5	TGTGCCACCAGTGATTTATCTCCTCAAACTAGCGGGAGTGTCAATGAGCAGTACTTC	CATSDLSPQTSGSVNEQYF
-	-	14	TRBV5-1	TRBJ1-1	TGCGCCAGCTTTAAAGGGACGGGGCTTCCTGAAGCTTTCTTT	CASFKGTGLPEAFF
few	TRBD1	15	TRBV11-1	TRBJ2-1	TGTGCCAGCAGCTTACGGGACAGCTCCTACAATGAGCAGTTCTTC	CASSLRDSSYNEQFF
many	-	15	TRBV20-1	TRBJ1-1	TGCAGTGCTAGAGATCGAGGAACCATGAACACTGAAGCTTTCTTT	CSARDRGTMNTEAFF
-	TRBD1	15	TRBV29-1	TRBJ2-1	TGCAGCGTGACAGGGGGCGGCGGGTCGGGCAATGAGCAGTTCTTC	CSVTGGGGSGNEQFF
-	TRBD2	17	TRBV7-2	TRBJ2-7	TGTGCCAGCAGCTTATGGGGAAGCGGGAGAAACTCCTACGAGCAGTACTTC	CASSLWGSGRNSYEQYF
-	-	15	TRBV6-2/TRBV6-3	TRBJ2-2	TGTGCCAGCACCGACGAGCAGGGTAGAACCGGGGAGCTGTTTTTT	CASTDEQGRTGELFF
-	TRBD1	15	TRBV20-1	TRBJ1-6	TGCAGTGCTAGAGCCCTCGGACAGGGGGATTCACCCCTCCACTTT	CSARALGQGDSPLHF
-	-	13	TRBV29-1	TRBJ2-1	TGCAGCGTTGAAGAGGTGGTGGGGAATGAGCAGTTCTTC	CSVEEVVGNEQFF
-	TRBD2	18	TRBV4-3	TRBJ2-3	TGCGCCAGCAGCCAAGATTTTTTTAGGTCACTAGCGACCGATACGCAGTATTTT	CASSQDFFRSLATDTQYF
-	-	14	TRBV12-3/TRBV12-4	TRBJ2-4	TGTGCCAGCAGTTTAAAGGTCTCCCGCCGGGAGCAGTACTTC	CASSLKVSRREQYF
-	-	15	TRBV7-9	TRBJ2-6	TGTGCCAGCAGCCCAGGACAGCCTGGGGCCAACGTCCTGACTTTC	CASSPGQPGANVLTF
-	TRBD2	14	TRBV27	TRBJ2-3	TGTGCCAGCAGTATCGGACTAGCGGTAGATACGCAGTATTTT	CASSIGLAVDTQYF
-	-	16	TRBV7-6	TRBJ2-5	TGTGCCAGCAGCCCCGGTTCCGGTAGGGGTACCGAGACCCAGTACTTC	CASSPGSGRGTETQYF
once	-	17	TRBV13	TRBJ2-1	TGTGCCAGCAGCCCGCCCGCCGAAACGTACTCCTACAATGAGCAGTTCTTC	CASSPPAETYSYNEQFF
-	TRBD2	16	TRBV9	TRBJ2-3	TGTGCCAGCAGCGTAGCCGAGGGGAGGGTCACAGATACGCAGTATTTT	CASSVAEGRVTDTQYF
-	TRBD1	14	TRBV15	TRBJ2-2	TGTGCCACCAGCAGTGGACAGGGCACCGGGGAGCTGTTTTTT	CATSSGQGTGELFF
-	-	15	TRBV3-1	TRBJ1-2	TGTGCCAGCAGCCAAACAAGACAGGACGACTATGGCTACACCTTC	CASSQTRQDDYGYTF
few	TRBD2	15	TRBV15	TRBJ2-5	TGTGCCACCAGCAGAGAGTCGGGGGGGAACAATGAGCAGTACTTC	CATSRESGGNNEQYF